The 17 T cell receptor beta chains given below trace back to one sample, sequenced in a study of blood T cell repertoires in COVID-19. Generated by immunoSEQ multiplex PCR, the TCRdb table keeps only in-frame clones and is missing some. The table has tens of thousands of clones, 75% to 90% seen once; the top ten hold 18%. The sequencing sample was made of peripheral blood. Receptors were obtained from a human donor in a cohort sampled during active COVID-19.

In this sample, this clone turned up once. The chain couples TRBV3-1 (or the pseudogene TRBV3-2) to TRBJ1-4; a weak D match, TRBD1 (5 bases). Germline V CDR1 and CDR2: LGHDT, YNNKEL (reference sequence). V was clipped by 5 bases and J by 1 base, with 11 bases between them. The CDR3 is made up of 15 amino acids. The CDR3 protein is CASSADRKTNEKLFF. CDR3 DNA sequence: TGTGCCAGCAGCGCTGACAGAAAAACTAATGAAAAACTGTTTTTT.

CDR3 bases: TGTGCCAGCAGCGTAGGTCGGACTAGCAGAACCCAAGAGACCCAGTACTTC. Translated, it gives CASSVGRTSRTQETQYF. V gene TRBV9 combines with J gene TRBJ2-5; the match to TRBD2 covers 8 bases. V was clipped by 0 bases and J by 1 base; unmatched bases: 8. This CDR3 is built from 17 residues. CDR1 is SGDLS and CDR2 is YYNGEE in the germline V gene.

The chain links TRBV6-5 to TRBJ1-2; D gene unclear. Germline V CDR1 and CDR2: MNHEY, SVGAGI. V lost 10 bases and J lost 0, with 15 bases in between. The CDR3 runs to 14 residues. The CDR3 sequence is CATKPGQANYGYTF. The CDR3, as DNA: TGTGCCACTAAACCAGGTCAGGCTAACTATGGCTACACCTTC.

The V and J genes are TRBV5-4 and TRBJ2-2; TRBD2 matches 9 bases. The CDR3 has 13 amino acids. Germline V gene sequence: CDR1 SGHNT, CDR2 YYREEE (reference sequence). Losses at the gene ends were 4 bases for V and 6 bases for J; bases not matched to a gene: 1. CDR3 amino acids: CASSRTSAGELFF. Here the CDR3 DNA reads TGTGCCAGCAGCCGGACTAGCGCCGGGGAGCTGTTTTTT.

This chain uses TRBV5-6 with TRBJ1-5; 8 bases fit TRBD1. From germline, CDR1 is SGHDT and CDR2 YYEEEE. This CDR3 region has 14 residues. The J segment lost 3 bases and the V segment lost 4 bases, leaving 3 bases of the junction unmatched. The CDR3 spells CASSLQGVNQPQHF. CDR3 in DNA: TGTGCCAGCAGCCTACAGGGGGTCAATCAGCCCCAGCATTTT.

The rearrangement links TRBV11-3 to TRBJ2-5; the D gene is possibly TRBD1 (5 bases). From germline, CDR1 is SGHNT and CDR2 YENEEA. The CDR3 consists of 16 residues. The V gene lost 3 bases and the J gene lost 1 base, with 15 bases spanning the gap. CDR3 residues: CASSFGSRVSQETQYF. CDR3 nucleotide sequence: TGTGCCAGCAGCTTTGGCAGCAGGGTCTCCCAAGAGACCCAGTACTTC.

V gene TRBV21-1 combines with J gene TRBJ2-1; the table's D gene call, TRBD1, was not cross checked with the DNA. TRBV21-1 is a pseudogene locus. This CDR3 contains 15 residues. DNA for the CDR3: TGTGCCAGCATCGATGGACAGCATCCCTACAATGAGCAGTTCTTC. It yields the protein CASIDGQHPYNEQFF.

This chain links TRBV5-1 with TRBJ2-3, with 7 bases lining up with TRBD1. Germline trimming cut 4 bases from V and 2 bases from J; bases unmatched to any gene: 10. The length of the CDR3 is 16 residues. Germline CDR1 and CDR2: SGHRS and YFSETQ. CDR3 region: CASSTQGSPFTDTQYF. As DNA, the CDR3 is TGCGCCAGCAGCACACAGGGGTCTCCTTTCACAGATACGCAGTATTTT.

The J gene is TRBJ2-7, the V gene TRBV10-3; no clear D gene. The CDR3 sequence is 12 residues long. Trimming removed 6 bases at V and 6 bases at J, with 12 bases between. The germline gives CDR1 ENHRY, CDR2 SYGVKD. As DNA, the CDR3 is TGTGCCATCAGCCCCGCGGTTGGCGAGCAGTACTTC. It codes for CAISPAVGEQYF.

V is TRBV5-4 and J is TRBJ2-5; the D gene is possibly TRBD1 (7 bases). Germline CDR1 and CDR2: SGHNT and YYREEE (reference sequence). The V end lost 3 bases, the J end lost 3 bases, and 12 bases lay between the germline ends. The CDR3 is 14 residues long. This CDR3 is CASSSGGTEETQYF. CDR3 DNA sequence: TGTGCCAGCAGCTCTGGCGGGACAGAAGAGACCCAGTACTTC.

The chain combines TRBV6-5 with TRBJ2-2, with TRBD1 matching over 8 bases. The CDR3 is 15 amino acids. J was trimmed by 5 bases and V by 0 bases; bases with no gene match: 2. Germline-derived CDR1 and CDR2 are MNHEY and SVGAGI. This chain's CDR3 is CASSYSGQDTGELFF. The CDR3 DNA sequence: TGTGCCAGCAGTTACTCGGGACAGGATACCGGGGAGCTGTTTTTT.

This chain connects TRBV6-1 to TRBJ2-7; D is ambiguous. The CDR3 contains 15 residues. V lost 2 bases, J lost 2 bases, and 13 bases lay in between. Per germline, CDR1 MNHNS and CDR2 SASEGT. CDR3 loop: CASSESPAAPYEQYF. In nucleotides, the CDR3 is TGTGCCAGCAGTGAATCACCGGCGGCCCCCTACGAGCAGTACTTC.

The chain uses TRBV4-1 and TRBJ2-6, with 15 bases aligning to TRBD2. Germline assignment: CDR1 MGHRA and CDR2 YSYEKL. The CDR3 extends over 19 amino acids. The ends lost 3 bases at V and 3 bases at J; junction bases unmatched: 6. The CDR3, as DNA: TGCGCCAGCAGCCAGGTCGGGACTAGCGGGGGGATTGGGGCCAACGTCCTGACTTTC. Protein sequence: CASSQVGTSGGIGANVLTF.

The chain joins TRBV5-1 to TRBJ1-2, with 8 bases matching TRBD1. CDR3 size: 12 residues. CDR1 and CDR2 from the germline V gene are SGHRS and YFSETQ. With V trimmed by 5 bases and J by 6 bases, 3 bases remained unmatched. CDR3 sequence (DNA): TGCGCCAGCAGTACAGGGGGGGATGGCTACACCTTC. This encodes CASSTGGDGYTF.

The CDR3 loop reads CASSNRDRGISEQYF. The CDR3 DNA follows: TGTGCCAGCAGCAACCGGGACAGGGGGATAAGCGAGCAGTACTTC. The V call is TRBV11-2, the J call TRBJ2-7, with 11 nucleotides matching TRBD1. V was clipped by 5 bases and J by 6 bases; unmatched bases: 9. The CDR3 spans 15 residues. Germline assignment: CDR1 SGHAT and CDR2 FQNNGV.

With regard to this clone: Other DNA sequences in the sample encode the same CDR3. This chain connects TRBV9 to TRBJ2-7, with D unresolved. CDR1 and CDR2 (germline): SGDLS, YYNGEE. Trimming left V 0 bases short and J 2 bases short, with 9 bases between. This CDR3 has 14 amino acids. CDR3 in amino acids: CASSVGASTYEQYF. The CDR3 DNA sequence: TGTGCCAGCAGCGTAGGAGCGTCCACCTACGAGCAGTACTTC.

CDR3: CASSLARTSGANEQFF. In nucleotides, the CDR3 is TGTGCCAGCAGCTTAGCTAGGACTAGCGGGGCCAATGAGCAGTTCTTC. The chain employs TRBV7-9 and TRBJ2-1; TRBD2 matches 12 bases. Germline CDR1 SEHNR, CDR2 FQNEAQ (reference sequence). This CDR3 contains 16 residues. The V and J ends lost 0 bases and 6 bases, in that order; junction bases with no gene match: 3.